This T cell receptor beta chain appears in the sequencing data of a study of human T cells and chemical hapten exposure. Findings and limits, study-wide: Expanded TCRs created a significantly greater count of big CDR3 similarity clusters than controls did.

Time point given: patch test 3, about 24 weeks after DPC sensitization. The treatment: therapeutic diphenylcyclopropenone sensitization with weekly scalp DPC. Donation of samples came from alopecia patients who were 18 to 70 years old and suitable for DPC. Total RNA was extracted from unfractionated whole blood. A single record per CDR3 protein comes from TCRdb applying MiXCR to the RACE reads. The table has some 180,000 distinct CDR3 sequences, approximately 26% seen once; the top ten hold roughly 2.3%. This CDR3 region has 12 residues. V lost 8 bases to trimming and J lost 6 bases, with 13 bases between them. Germline V gene lookup returns CDR1 SEHNR and CDR2 FQNEAQ (reference sequence). Worth noting for this clonotype: Its antigen remains unknown.

This specimen consisted of whole blood, obtained in connection with sensitization to the hapten diphenylcyclopropenone (DPC). The V gene is TRBV7-9, the J gene TRBJ2-5; the D is unclear. This sequence originates from a woman in her thirties or forties with alopecia areata. Some clones in this sample may be carry-over from other donors' samples. CDR3 residues: CASQGMRKTQYF. The CDR3 coding sequence is TGTGCCAGCCAAGGGATGAGAAAGACCCAGTACTTC.